The 21 T cell receptor beta chains below were found in one sample sequenced in a study of identical twins (dated by TCRdb to between 2015 and 2016). Library method: 5' RACE. Sequenced using an Illumina HiSeq 2000. The public reads were quality trimmed at Q25 with fastp and then assembled into clones with MiXCR by TCRdb, keeping productive beta chains. Every entry covers one CDR3 protein and lists the most common genes and DNA from its rows. This sample has 400,000 to 550,000 distinct CDR3 sequences in its table, and roughly a quarter of those were observed once. Jointly, the top ten make up 2.9% of the sample. These data were also filed under a second study, of T cells expressing NK-cell markers.

The sample was CD4+ T cells sorted from blood. Receptors originate from a young woman in good health.

At least ten counts were recorded for this clonotype. This chain uses TRBV10-3 with TRBJ2-2, with TRBD2 matching over 9 bases. The CDR3 contains 15 residues. The J segment lost 3 bases and the V segment lost 7 bases, leaving 6 bases of the junction unmatched. Per the germline V gene, CDR1 is ENHRY and CDR2 is SYGVKD. The CDR3 DNA sequence: TGTGCCATCAACCCTAGCGGGACGGACACCGGGGAGCTGTTTTTT. Encoded protein: CAINPSGTDTGELFF.

The V call is TRBV29-1, the J call TRBJ2-5; D is unclear. Trimming cost V 5 bases and J 2 bases, with 9 bases left between them. The V gene's germline CDR1 is SQVTM and CDR2 ANQGSEA. The CDR3 has 12 residues. CDR3 nucleotides: TGCAGCGTTAGGACGGTGCAAGAGACCCAGTACTTC. Translation gives CSVRTVQETQYF.

The chain is built from TRBV20-1 and TRBJ2-1, with 9 positions matching TRBD2. V shed 3 bases, J shed 7 bases, and the junction held 10 bases outside the gene matches. The CDR3 contains 15 residues. Germline V gene lookup returns CDR1 DFQATT and CDR2 SNEGSKA (reference sequence). The chain's CDR3 is CSASRVAGAANEQFF. As DNA, the CDR3 is TGCAGTGCTAGTAGGGTAGCGGGGGCCGCAAATGAGCAGTTCTTC.

The chain is built from TRBV20-1 and TRBJ2-3, with TRBD2 identical over 10 bases. Germline V gene lookup returns CDR1 DFQATT and CDR2 SNEGSKA (reference sequence). There are 17 residues in the CDR3. J gave up 3 bases and V 1 base, and 10 bases lay outside the gene matches. This CDR3 is CSARAASGRSLTDTQYF. The CDR3 region has the DNA TGCAGTGCTAGAGCGGCTAGCGGGAGAAGTCTAACAGATACGCAGTATTTT.

This clonotype was seen a handful of times. The chain is built from TRBV4-3 and TRBJ2-7; 13 bases line up with TRBD2. CDR1 LGHNA and CDR2 YSLEER come from the germline V gene. This CDR3 has 15 residues. The junction had 2 bases not matched to a gene; V was cut back by 4 bases and J by 2 bases. The CDR3 spells CASSRGTSGAYEQYF. The DNA of the CDR3 is TGCGCCAGCAGCCGCGGGACTAGCGGGGCCTACGAGCAGTACTTC.

This clonotype was seen only a few times. This chain connects TRBV29-1 to TRBJ2-3, with 7 bases identical to TRBD2. J was trimmed by 1 base and V by 8 bases; bases with no gene match: 6. Germline CDR1 is SQVTM and CDR2 is ANQGSEA. The CDR3 has 13 residues. The CDR3 reads CSSGGGGTDTQYF. In nucleotides, the CDR3 is TGCAGCTCGGGAGGCGGTGGCACAGATACGCAGTATTTT.

The chain couples TRBV7-9 to TRBJ2-1; 13 positions agree with TRBD2. This CDR3 is 15 amino acids long. V lost 5 bases and J lost 10; bases outside the gene matches: 8. CDR1 and CDR2 from the germline V gene are SEHNR and FQNEAQ (reference sequence). The CDR3 DNA is TGTGCCAGCAGCGTTACTAGCGGGGGGGGAGAAGAGCAGTTCTTC. The encoded protein is CASSVTSGGGEEQFF.

This clonotype came up a few times. The gene calls are TRBV5-5 and TRBJ1-1, with unresolved D. Germline assignment: CDR1 SGHKS and CDR2 YYEKEE (reference sequence). V was cut by 3 bases and J by 8 bases, with 8 bases left in between. The CDR3 totals 11 residues. The CDR3 DNA reads as TGTGCCAGCAGCTCTCTCTTCGAAGCTTTCTTT. The encoded protein is CASSSLFEAFF.

This rearrangement joins TRBV20-1 to TRBJ2-3, with 8 bases lining up with TRBD2. The junction had 9 bases not matched to a gene; V was cut back by 5 bases and J by 2 bases. The germline CDR1 and CDR2 sequences are DFQATT and SNEGSKA (reference sequence). The CDR3 runs 15 residues. The CDR3 DNA reads TGCAGTGCTTCCCAACAGCGGGGGAACACAGATACGCAGTATTTT. It specifies CSASQQRGNTDTQYF.

This clonotype was recorded a few times. This rearrangement joins TRBV11-2 to TRBJ1-1, with D perhaps matching TRBD1 (6 bases). This CDR3 comprises 15 residues. Germline V gene data show CDR1 as SGHAT and CDR2 as FQNNGV. Deletions cut 1 base from V and 4 bases from J, with 13 bases between. The CDR3: CASSLAGVGRTEAFF. As DNA, the CDR3 is TGTGCCAGCAGCTTAGCAGGGGTCGGGCGCACTGAAGCTTTCTTT.

This clonotype was recorded a few times. This chain uses TRBV5-6 with TRBJ1-6; D not certain. Germline V gene sequence: CDR1 SGHDT, CDR2 YYEEEE. V dropped 1 base and J dropped 9 bases, with 8 bases sitting between them. The CDR3 contains 13 residues. CDR3 region: CASSLFSVSPLHF. Here the CDR3 DNA reads TGTGCCAGCAGCTTGTTCTCCGTTTCACCCCTCCACTTT.

In its sample, this clonotype was seen many times. The rearrangement uses TRBV5-1 and TRBJ2-7; 8 bases line up with TRBD2. Germline assignment: CDR1 SGHRS and CDR2 YFSETQ. This CDR3 has 14 residues. Trimming took 2 bases from V and 2 from J; bases not matched to a gene: 3. The CDR3 DNA sequence: TGCGCCAGCAGCTTACTAGCGGAGACCTACGAGCAGTACTTC. It codes for CASSLLAETYEQYF. The full variable domain, with the rest looked up from reference TRBV5-1 and TRBJ2-7, is KAGVTQTPRYLIKTRGQQVTLSCSPISGHRSVSWYQQTPGQGLQFLFEYFSETQRNKGNFPGRFSGRQFSNSRSEMNVSTLELGDSALYLCASSLLAETYEQYFGPGTRLTVT.

The chain joins TRBV7-2 to TRBJ1-2; the D is unclear. The CDR3 extends over 15 amino acids. Germline V gene data show CDR1 as SGHTA and CDR2 as FQGNSA. Trimming removed 8 bases from V and 8 bases from J, with 24 bases in between. The CDR3 DNA follows: TGTGCCAGCCCTAAGGGCGCTTATCCGCCGAGCGGCTACACCTTC. Protein product: CASPKGAYPPSGYTF. Based on the CDR3 plus reference TRBV7-2 and TRBJ1-2, the full variable domain is GAGVSQSPSNKVTEKGKDVELRCDPISGHTALYWYRQSLGQGLEFLIYFQGNSAPDKSGLPSDRFSAERTGGSVSTLTIQRTQQEDSAVYLCASPKGAYPPSGYTFGSGTRLTVV.

V gene TRBV20-1 combines with J gene TRBJ1-1; 8 bases are shared with TRBD1. Looked up from germline, CDR1 is DFQATT and CDR2 is SNEGSKA (reference sequence). This CDR3 region has 17 residues. CDR3 region: CTAAGPAGQGMNTEAFF. The CDR3 DNA sequence: TGCACCGCCGCGGGACCCGCCGGACAGGGCATGAACACTGAAGCTTTCTTT.

This clonotype has just a few counts. This rearrangement joins TRBV10-1 to TRBJ2-1; perhaps TRBD2 as D (7 bases). This CDR3 spans 15 amino acids. Trimming removed 6 bases from V and 4 bases from J, with 16 bases in between. Looked up from germline, CDR1 is WNHNN and CDR2 is SYGVQD (reference sequence). The CDR3 reads CASSARGAGYNEQFF. In DNA, the CDR3 is TGCGCCAGCAGCGCCAGGGGAGCGGGGTACAATGAGCAGTTCTTC.

The rearrangement links TRBV20-1 to TRBJ2-3, with D possibly being TRBD2 (5 bases). With 0 bases removed from V and 9 bases from J, the gap between germline ends came to 10 bases. Per germline, CDR1 DFQATT and CDR2 SNEGSKA (reference sequence). This CDR3 has 12 amino acids. Here the CDR3 DNA reads TGCAGTGCTAGAGACCCGGGGATCACGCAGTATTTT. Protein sequence: CSARDPGITQYF.

This clonotype has only a few counts. The chain combines TRBV9 with TRBJ2-5; D is possibly TRBD2 (6 bases). CDR3 length: 15 residues. Trimming removed 0 bases from V and 2 bases from J, with 11 bases in between. The germline gives CDR1 SGDLS, CDR2 YYNGEE. The CDR3 region has the DNA TGTGCCAGCAGCGTAGATGGGACTCGACAAGAGACCCAGTACTTC. This gives the protein CASSVDGTRQETQYF.

This clonotype was seen more than once but under ten times. The chain uses TRBV7-2 and TRBJ1-4, with 9 bases matching TRBD1. CDR1 is SGHTA and CDR2 is FQGNSA in the germline V gene. The CDR3 consists of 14 residues. V shed 5 bases and J 8 bases; nucleotides not matched to a gene: 6. The chain's CDR3 is CASSRDRASEKLFF. CDR3 nucleotides: TGTGCCAGCAGCCGGGACAGGGCTAGCGAAAAACTGTTTTTT.

This sequence joins TRBV24-1 and TRBJ2-1; no clear D. CDR3 length: 12 amino acids. CDR1 KGHDR and CDR2 SFDVKD come from the germline V gene. Trimming shortened V by 2 bases and J by 12 bases, and 10 bases separated the two germline ends. CDR3 residues: CATSDSGKGQFF. In nucleotides, the CDR3 is TGTGCCACCAGTGATTCGGGTAAGGGGCAGTTCTTC.

The table lists this clonotype with a few counts. The chain is built from TRBV12-5 and TRBJ2-3; possibly TRBD2 for D (5 bases). The germline gives CDR1 LGHNT, CDR2 FRNRAP. The CDR3 covers 17 residues. The ends were cut back, 8 bases at V and 3 bases at J, with 24 bases in the middle. The CDR3 DNA reads TGTGCTAGTAAGGGATTCGTCCCGGGGTCCAAGACAGATACGCAGTATTTT. Protein product: CASKGFVPGSKTDTQYF.

This sequence joins TRBV7-2 and TRBJ2-1; D gene uncertain. Germline CDR1 and CDR2: SGHTA and FQGNSA. V lost 2 bases to trimming and J lost 4 bases, with 12 bases between them. CDR3 size: 15 residues. The CDR3 here is CASSLRTVRYNEQFF. In DNA form, the CDR3 reads TGTGCCAGCAGCTTACGTACCGTGCGGTACAATGAGCAGTTCTTC.